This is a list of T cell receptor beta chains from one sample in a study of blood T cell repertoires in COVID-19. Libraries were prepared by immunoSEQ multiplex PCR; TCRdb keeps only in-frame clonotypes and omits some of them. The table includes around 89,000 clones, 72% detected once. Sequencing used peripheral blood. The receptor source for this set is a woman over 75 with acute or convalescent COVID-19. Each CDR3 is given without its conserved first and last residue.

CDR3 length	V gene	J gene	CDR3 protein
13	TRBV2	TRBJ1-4	ASSAGGTYNEKLF
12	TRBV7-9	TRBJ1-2	ASSLELRNYGYT
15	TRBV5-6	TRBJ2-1	ASSLSPDRGSYNEQF
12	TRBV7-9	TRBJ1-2	ASSLLGEVYGYT
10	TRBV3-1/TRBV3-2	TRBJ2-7	ASSRGRYEQY
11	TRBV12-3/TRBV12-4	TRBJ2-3	ASSLSSADTQY
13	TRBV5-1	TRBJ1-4	ASSLVTGADEKLF
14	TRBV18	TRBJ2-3	ASSIERSTLTDTQY
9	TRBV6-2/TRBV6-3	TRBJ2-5	ASSGPETQY
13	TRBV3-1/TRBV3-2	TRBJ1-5	ASSQGTGPGGPQH
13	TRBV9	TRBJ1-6	ASSAQTGGNSPLH
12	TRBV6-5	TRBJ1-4	ASRPGEADEKLF
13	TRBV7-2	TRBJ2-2	ASSLGLESTGELF
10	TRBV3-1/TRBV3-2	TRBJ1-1	ASRNRPGGAF
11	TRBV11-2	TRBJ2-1	ASSSGTHNEQF
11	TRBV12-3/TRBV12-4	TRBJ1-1	ASSETGPTEAF
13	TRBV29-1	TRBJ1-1	SATGGRKRDTEAF
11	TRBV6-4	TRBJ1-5	ASSVEASQPQH
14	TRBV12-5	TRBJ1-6	ASGIRTGGGDSPLH
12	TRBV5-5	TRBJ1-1	ASSGGQGRTEAF
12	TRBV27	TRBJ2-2	ASKRDRPTGELF
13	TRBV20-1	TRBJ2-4	SAGVWGVAKNIQY
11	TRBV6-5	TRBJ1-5	ASGQGNLQPQH
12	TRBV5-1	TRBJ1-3	ASSLAGYGNTIY
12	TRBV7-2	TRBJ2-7	ASSLTRVPYEQY
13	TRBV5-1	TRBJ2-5	ASSSQQGVSETQY
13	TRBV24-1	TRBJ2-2	ATSDGTTNTGELF
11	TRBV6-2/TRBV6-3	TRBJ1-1	ASSYRGNTEAF
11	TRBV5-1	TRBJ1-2	ASSAGGKVGYT
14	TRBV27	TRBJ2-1	ASSLTSGGTWGEQF
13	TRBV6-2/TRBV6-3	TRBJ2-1	ASSLAGSSYNEQF
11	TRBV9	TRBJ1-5	ASSATGDQPQH
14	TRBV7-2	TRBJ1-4	ASSLEGTGGDEKLF
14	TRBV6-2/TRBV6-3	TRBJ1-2	ASSYSAGQWNYGYT
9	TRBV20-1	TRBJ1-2	SVIAEDGYT
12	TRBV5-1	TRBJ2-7	ASSPLADSYEQY
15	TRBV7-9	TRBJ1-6	ASSLDRGNSYNSPLH
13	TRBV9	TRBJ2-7	ASSSGTFLTYEQY
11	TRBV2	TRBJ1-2	ASSEGANYGYT
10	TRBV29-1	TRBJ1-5	SVRDREQPQH
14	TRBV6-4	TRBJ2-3	ASSDSTSGGTDTQY
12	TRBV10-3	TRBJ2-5	AIRTSGDQGPQY
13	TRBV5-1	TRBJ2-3	ASSPGISGTDTQY
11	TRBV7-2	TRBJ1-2	ASSSGQGYGYT
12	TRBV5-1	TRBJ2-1	ASSYGAGGNEQF
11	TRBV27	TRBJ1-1	ASSLLRGTEAF
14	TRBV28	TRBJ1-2	ASSSPGGTGFGGYT
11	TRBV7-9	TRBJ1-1	ASSLTGNTEAF
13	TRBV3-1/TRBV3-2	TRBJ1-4	ASSSLGGANEKLF
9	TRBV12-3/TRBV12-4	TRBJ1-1	ASSPGLSAF
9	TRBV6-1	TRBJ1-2	ASSEAERRD
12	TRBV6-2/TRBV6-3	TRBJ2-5	ASSYPGAQETQY
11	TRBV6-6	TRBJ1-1	ASSYWGGTEAF
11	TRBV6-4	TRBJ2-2	ASSDGGAGELF
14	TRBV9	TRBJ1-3	ASSEGTGSSGNTIY